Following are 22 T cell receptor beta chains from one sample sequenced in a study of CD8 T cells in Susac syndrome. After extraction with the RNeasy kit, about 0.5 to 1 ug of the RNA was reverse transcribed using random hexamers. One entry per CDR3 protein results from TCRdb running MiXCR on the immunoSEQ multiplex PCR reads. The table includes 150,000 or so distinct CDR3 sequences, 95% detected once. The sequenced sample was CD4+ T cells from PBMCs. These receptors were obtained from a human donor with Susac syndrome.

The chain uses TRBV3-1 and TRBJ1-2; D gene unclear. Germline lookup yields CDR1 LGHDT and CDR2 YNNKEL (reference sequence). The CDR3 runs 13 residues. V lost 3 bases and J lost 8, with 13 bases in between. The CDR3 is CASSHVDRGGYTF. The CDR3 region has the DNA TGTGCCAGCAGCCACGTCGACCGCGGAGGCTACACCTTC.

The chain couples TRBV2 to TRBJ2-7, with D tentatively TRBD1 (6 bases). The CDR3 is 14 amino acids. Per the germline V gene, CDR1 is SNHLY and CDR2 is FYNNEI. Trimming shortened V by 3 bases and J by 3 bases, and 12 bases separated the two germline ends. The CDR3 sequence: CASSDTGPNYEQYF. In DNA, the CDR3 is TGTGCCAGCAGTGATACAGGGCCAAACTACGAGCAGTACTTC.

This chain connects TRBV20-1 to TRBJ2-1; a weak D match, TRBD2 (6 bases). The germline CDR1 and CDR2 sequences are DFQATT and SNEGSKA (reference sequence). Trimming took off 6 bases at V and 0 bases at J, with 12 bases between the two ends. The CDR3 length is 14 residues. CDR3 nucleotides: TGCAGTGCCCCGATAGCGGCCTCCTACAATGAGCAGTTCTTC. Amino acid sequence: CSAPIAASYNEQFF.

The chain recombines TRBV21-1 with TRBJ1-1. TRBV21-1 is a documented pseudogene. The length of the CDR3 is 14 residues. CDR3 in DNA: TGTGCCAGCAGCCGTACATCGGCGGACACTGAAGCTTTCTTT. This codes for CASSRTSADTEAFF.

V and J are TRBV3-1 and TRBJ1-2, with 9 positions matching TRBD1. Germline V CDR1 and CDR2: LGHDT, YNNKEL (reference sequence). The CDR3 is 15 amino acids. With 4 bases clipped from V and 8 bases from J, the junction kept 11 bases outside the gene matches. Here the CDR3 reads CASSRSSGQGLGYTF. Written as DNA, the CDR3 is TGTGCCAGCAGCCGCTCGTCGGGACAGGGTCTCGGCTACACCTTC.

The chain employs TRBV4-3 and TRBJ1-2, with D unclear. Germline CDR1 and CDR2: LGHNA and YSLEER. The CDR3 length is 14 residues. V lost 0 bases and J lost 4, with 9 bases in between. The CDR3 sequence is CASSQEEGSYGYTF. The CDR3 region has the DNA TGCGCCAGCAGCCAAGAGGAGGGATCCTATGGCTACACCTTC.

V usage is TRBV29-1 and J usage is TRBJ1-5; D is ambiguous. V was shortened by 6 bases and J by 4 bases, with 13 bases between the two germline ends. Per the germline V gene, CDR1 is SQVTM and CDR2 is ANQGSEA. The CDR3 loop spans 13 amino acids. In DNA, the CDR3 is TGCAGCGTCCTGCCCGGGCCGAATCAGCCCCAGCATTTT. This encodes CSVLPGPNQPQHF.

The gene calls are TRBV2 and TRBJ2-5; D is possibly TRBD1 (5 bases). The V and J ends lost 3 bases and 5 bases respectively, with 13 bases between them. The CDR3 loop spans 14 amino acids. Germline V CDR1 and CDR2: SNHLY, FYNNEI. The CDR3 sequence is CASSEQGQAETQYF. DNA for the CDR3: TGTGCCAGCAGTGAGCAGGGCCAGGCCGAGACCCAGTACTTC.

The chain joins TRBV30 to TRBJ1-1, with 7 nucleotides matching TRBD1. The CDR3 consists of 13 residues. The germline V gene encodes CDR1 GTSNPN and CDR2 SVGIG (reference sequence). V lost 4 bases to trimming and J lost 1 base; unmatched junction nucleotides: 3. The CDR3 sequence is CAWTGGTNTEAFF. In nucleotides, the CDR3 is TGTGCCTGGACAGGGGGTACGAACACTGAAGCTTTCTTT. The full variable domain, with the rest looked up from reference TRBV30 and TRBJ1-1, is SQTIHQWPATLVQPVGSPLSLECTVEGTSNPNLYWYRQAAGRGLQLLFYSVGIGQISSEVPQNLSASRPQDRQFILSSKKLLLSDSGFYLCAWTGGTNTEAFFGQGTRLTVV.

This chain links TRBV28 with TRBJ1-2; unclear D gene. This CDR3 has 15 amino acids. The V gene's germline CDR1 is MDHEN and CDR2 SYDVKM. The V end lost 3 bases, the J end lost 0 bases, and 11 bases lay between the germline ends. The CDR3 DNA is TGTGCCAGCAGTTTTCTGGAGCCTACTAACTATGGCTACACCTTC. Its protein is CASSFLEPTNYGYTF.

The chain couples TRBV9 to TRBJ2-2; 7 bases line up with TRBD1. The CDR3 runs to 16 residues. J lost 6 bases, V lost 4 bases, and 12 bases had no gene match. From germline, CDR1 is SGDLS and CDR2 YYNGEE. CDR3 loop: CASSLLGGAGAGELFF. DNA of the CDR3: TGTGCCAGCAGCCTATTAGGGGGCGCCGGGGCCGGGGAGCTGTTTTTT. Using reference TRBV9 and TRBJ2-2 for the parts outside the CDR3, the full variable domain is DSGVTQTPKHLITATGQRVTLRCSPRSGDLSVYWYQQSLDQGLQFLIQYYNGEERAKGNILERFSAQQFPDLHSELNLSSLELGDSALYFCASSLLGGAGAGELFFGEGSRLTVL.

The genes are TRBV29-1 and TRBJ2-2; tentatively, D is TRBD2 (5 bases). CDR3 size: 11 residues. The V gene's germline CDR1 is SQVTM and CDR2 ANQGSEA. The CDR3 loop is CGGRDTGELFF. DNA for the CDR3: TGCGGAGGCAGAGACACCGGGGAGCTGTTTTTT.

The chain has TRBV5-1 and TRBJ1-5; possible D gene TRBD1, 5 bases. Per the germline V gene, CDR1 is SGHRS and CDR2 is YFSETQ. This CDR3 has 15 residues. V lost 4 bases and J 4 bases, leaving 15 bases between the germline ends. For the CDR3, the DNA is TGCGCCAGCAGCCTGACCCCAGGGACTAATCAGCCCCAGCATTTT. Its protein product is CASSLTPGTNQPQHF.

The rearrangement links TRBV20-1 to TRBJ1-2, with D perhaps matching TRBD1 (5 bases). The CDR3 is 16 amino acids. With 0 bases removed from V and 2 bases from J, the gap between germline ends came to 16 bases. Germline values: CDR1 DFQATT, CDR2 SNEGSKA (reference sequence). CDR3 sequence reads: CSARDPRGHSNYGYTF. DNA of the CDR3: TGCAGTGCTAGAGATCCACGGGGCCACTCGAACTATGGCTACACCTTC.

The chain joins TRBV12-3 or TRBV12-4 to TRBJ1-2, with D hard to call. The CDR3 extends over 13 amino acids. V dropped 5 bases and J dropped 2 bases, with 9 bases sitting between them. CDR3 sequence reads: CASSQQINYGYTF. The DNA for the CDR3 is TGTGCCAGCAGTCAACAGATAAACTATGGCTACACCTTC.

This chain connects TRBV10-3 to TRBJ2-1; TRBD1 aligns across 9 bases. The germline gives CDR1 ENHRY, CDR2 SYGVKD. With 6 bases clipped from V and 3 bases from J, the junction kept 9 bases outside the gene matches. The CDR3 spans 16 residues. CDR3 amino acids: CAISTSGTGLYNEQFF. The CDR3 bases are TGTGCCATCAGCACCTCCGGGACAGGGCTCTACAATGAGCAGTTCTTC.

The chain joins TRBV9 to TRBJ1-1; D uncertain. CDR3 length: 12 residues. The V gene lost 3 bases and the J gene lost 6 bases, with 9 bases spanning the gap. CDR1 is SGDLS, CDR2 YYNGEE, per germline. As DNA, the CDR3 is TGTGCCAGCAGCGCCGTGGGCGCTGAAGCTTTCTTT. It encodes CASSAVGAEAFF.

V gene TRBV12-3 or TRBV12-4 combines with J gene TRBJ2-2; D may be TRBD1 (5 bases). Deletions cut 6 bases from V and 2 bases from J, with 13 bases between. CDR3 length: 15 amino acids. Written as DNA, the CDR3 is TGTGCCAGCAGCCCGGACATCACAAACACCGGGGAGCTGTTTTTT. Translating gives CASSPDITNTGELFF.

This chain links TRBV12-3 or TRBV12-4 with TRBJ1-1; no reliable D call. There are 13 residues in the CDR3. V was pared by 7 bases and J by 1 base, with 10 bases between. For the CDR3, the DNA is TGTGCCAGCACCCCCCAAAGGAACACTGAAGCTTTCTTT. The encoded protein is CASTPQRNTEAFF.

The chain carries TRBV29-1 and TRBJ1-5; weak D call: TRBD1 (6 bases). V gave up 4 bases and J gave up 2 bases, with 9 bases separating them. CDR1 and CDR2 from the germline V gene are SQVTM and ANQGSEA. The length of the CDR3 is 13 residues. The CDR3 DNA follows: TGCAGCGTTGGGGGGGCGCGCAATCAGCCCCAGCATTTT. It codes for CSVGGARNQPQHF.

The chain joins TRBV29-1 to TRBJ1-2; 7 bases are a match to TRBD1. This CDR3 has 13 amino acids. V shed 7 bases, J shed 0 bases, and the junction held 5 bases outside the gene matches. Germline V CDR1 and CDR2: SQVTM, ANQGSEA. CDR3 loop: CSAATGTNYGYTF. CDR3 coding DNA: TGCAGCGCCGCGACAGGGACTAACTATGGCTACACCTTC.

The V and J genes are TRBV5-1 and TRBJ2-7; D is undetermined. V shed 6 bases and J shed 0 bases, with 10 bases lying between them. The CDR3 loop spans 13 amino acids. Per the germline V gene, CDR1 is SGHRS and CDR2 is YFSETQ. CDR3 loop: CASTRGDSYEQYF. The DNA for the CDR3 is TGCGCCAGCACTCGTGGGGACTCCTACGAGCAGTACTTC.